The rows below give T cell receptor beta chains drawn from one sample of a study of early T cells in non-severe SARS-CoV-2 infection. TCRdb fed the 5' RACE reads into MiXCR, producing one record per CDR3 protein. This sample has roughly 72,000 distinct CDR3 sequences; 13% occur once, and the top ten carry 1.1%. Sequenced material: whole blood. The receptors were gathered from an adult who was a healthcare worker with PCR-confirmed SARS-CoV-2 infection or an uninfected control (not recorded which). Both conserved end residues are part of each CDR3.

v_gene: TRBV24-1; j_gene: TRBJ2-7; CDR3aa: CATSGTGGRQYF
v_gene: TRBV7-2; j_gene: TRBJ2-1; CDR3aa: CASSLRWDNEQFF
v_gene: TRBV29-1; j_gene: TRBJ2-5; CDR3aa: CSVDSDQGGTQYF
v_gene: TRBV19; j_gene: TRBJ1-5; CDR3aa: CASKGPGNQPQHF
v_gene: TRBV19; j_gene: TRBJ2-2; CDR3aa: CASSIWDSPRTGELFF
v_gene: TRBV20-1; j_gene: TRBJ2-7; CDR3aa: CSASFSGSRYEQYF
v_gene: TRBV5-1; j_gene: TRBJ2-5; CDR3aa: CASSQEEQTQYF
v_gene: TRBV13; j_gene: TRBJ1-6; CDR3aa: CASSPTGSSYNSPLHF
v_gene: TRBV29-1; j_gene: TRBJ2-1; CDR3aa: CSVAMRQSSYNEQFF
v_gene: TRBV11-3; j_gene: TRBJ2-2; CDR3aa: CASSLVRNTGELFF
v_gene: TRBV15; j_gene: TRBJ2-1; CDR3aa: CATSRDPGQGNEQFF
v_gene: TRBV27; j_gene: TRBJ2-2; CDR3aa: CASSTTGTSGGAATGELFF
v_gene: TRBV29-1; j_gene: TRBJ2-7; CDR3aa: CSVAGGLAGVYEQYF
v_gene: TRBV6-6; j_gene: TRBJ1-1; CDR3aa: CASTREGGSPEAFF
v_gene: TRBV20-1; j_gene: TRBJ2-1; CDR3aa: CSAPTSGSSYNEQFF
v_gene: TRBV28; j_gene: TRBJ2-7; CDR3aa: CASSRTYEQYF
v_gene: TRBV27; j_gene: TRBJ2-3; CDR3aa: CASSPGLAATDTQYF
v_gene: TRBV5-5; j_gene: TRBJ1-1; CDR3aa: CASSARGDMNTEAFF
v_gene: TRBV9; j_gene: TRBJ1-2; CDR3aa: CASSGDGSGGLYGYTF
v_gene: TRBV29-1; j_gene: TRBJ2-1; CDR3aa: CSVEIGYVNEQFF
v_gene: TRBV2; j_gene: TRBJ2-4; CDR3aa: CASSVQGSAKNIQYF
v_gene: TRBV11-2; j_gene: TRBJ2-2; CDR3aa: CASSLALRTGELFF
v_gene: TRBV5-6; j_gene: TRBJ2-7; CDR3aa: CASSRSSTPEQYF
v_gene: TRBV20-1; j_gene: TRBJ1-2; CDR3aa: CSAPGAGSIVYGYTF
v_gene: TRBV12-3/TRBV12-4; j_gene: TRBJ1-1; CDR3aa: CASTFPGLGKAFF
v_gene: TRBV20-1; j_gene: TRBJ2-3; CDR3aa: CSATPGLATDTQYF
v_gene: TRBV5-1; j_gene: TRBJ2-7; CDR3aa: CASSSGGAPTSYEQYF
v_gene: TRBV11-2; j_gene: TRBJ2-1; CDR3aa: CASSGIRAGFYNEQFF
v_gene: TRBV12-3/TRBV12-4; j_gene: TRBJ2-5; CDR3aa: CASSLRTSQETQYF
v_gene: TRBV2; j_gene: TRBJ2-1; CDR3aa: CASKYLLAGHYNEQFF
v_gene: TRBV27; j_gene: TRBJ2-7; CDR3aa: CASSPDVYEQYF
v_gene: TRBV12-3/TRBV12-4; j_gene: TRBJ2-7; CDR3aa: CASTRGSQGFYEQYF
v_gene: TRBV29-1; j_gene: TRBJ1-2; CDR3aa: CSVGVGMGYGYTF
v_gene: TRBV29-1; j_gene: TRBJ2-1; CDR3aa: CSVEDPLAGGGDEQFF
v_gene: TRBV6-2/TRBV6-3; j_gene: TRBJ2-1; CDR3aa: CASSYSGPYNEQFF
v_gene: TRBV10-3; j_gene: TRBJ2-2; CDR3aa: CAISGLAANTGELFF
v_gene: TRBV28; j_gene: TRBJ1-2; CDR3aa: CASSLWGQVFGYTF
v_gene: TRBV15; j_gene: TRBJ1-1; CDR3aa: CATSRDSGSSEAFF
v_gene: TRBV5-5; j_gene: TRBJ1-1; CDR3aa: CASSPPGQVFLNTEAFF
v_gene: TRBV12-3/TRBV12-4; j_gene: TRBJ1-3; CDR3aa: CASITGVSGNTIYF
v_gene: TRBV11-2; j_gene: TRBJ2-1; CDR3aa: CASSFRAQEFF
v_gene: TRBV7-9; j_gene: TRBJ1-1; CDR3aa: CASSPAQGGTEAFF
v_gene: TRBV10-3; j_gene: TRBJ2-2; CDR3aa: CAINIGTPNTGELFF
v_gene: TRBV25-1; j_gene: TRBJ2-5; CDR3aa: CASSESGLDQETQYF
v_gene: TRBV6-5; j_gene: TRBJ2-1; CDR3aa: CASSYSRGLYNEQFF
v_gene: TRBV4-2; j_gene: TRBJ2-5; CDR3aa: CASSQDKAMELETQYF
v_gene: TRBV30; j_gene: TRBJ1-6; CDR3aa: CAWTLGAGVTSPLHF
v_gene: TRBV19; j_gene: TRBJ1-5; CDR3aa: CASRRGNQPQHF
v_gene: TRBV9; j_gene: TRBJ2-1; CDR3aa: CASSAPIPSGHNEQFF